These 9 T cell receptor beta chains were sequenced from one sample in a study of OX40 agonist ivuxolimab in advanced cancers. Libraries were prepared by immunoSEQ multiplex PCR; TCRdb keeps only in-frame clonotypes and omits some of them. This table has roughly 27,000 clones, 80% to 85% appearing once. The sample consisted of CD4+ or CD8+ T cells sorted from blood, taken in a trial of the OX40 agonist ivuxolimab. These receptors were collected from an adult with an advanced solid tumor such as melanoma, head and neck, liver or kidney cancer.

This clone has more than one count but fewer than ten. V is TRBV28 and J is TRBJ2-2; the D gene is possibly TRBD1 (6 bases). This CDR3 contains 13 residues. CDR1 MDHEN and CDR2 SYDVKM come from the germline V gene. V lost 5 bases and J lost 7, with 11 bases in between. CDR3 nucleotides: TGTGCCAGCAGTCTACAGGGTTACGGGGAGCTGTTTTTT. This translates into CASSLQGYGELFF.

The CDR3 region is CASSLAGGPLDTQYF. CDR3 nucleotides: TGTGCCAGCAGTTTAGCGGGGGGGCCGTTAGATACGCAGTATTTT. The J gene is TRBJ2-3, the V gene TRBV28; TRBD2 agrees at 9 bases. CDR1 and CDR2 (germline): MDHEN, SYDVKM. The CDR3 length is 15 residues. V dropped 2 bases and J dropped 5; count of bases not matched to a gene: 5.

This CDR3 reads CASSDGDGSSYEQYF. Written as DNA, the CDR3 is TGCGCCAGCAGTGATGGGGACGGAAGCTCCTACGAGCAGTACTTC. J is TRBJ2-7 and V is TRBV10-2, with D possibly called TRBD1 or TRBD2 (5 bases each). The CDR3 is 15 residues long. Deletions cut 3 bases from V and 0 bases from J, with 12 bases between. The germline CDR1 and CDR2 sequences are WSHSY and SAAADI.

The chain is built from TRBV9 and TRBJ2-1; D remains unclear. Trimming left V 0 bases short and J 11 bases short, with 9 bases between. Germline V CDR1 and CDR2: SGDLS, YYNGEE. This CDR3 region has 12 residues. CDR3 protein: CASSVGHRQQFF. The CDR3 DNA is TGTGCCAGCAGCGTAGGGCATCGGCAGCAGTTCTTC.

V usage is TRBV4-2 and J usage is TRBJ2-3, with 9 positions matching TRBD2. Germline V gene lookup returns CDR1 LGHNA and CDR2 YNFKEQ. The trim removed 1 base at V and 3 bases at J, leaving 2 bases unmatched. The CDR3 is 15 amino acids. This CDR3 is CASSQGTSATDTQYF. CDR3 nucleotides: TGTGCCAGCAGCCAAGGGACTAGCGCAACAGATACGCAGTATTTT.

The chain employs TRBV30 and TRBJ2-4, with D unclear. Deletions cut 8 bases from V and 0 bases from J, with 11 bases between. Germline V gene sequence: CDR1 GTSNPN, CDR2 SVGIG (reference sequence). CDR3 length: 13 residues. CDR3 bases: TGTGCCCATGGTGGGGAAGCCAAAAACATTCAGTACTTC. This translates into CAHGGEAKNIQYF. The full variable domain, completed using reference TRBV30 and TRBJ2-4, is SQTIHQWPATLVQPVGSPLSLECTVEGTSNPNLYWYRQAAGRGLQLLFYSVGIGQISSEVPQNLSASRPQDRQFILSSKKLLLSDSGFYLCAHGGEAKNIQYFGAGTRLSVL.

The count of this clone is one. This chain connects TRBV15 to TRBJ2-5, with D perhaps TRBD2 (6 bases). CDR1 is LNHNV and CDR2 is YYDKDF in the germline V gene (reference sequence). The CDR3 sequence is 15 residues long. The V and J ends lost 0 bases and 5 bases respectively, with 13 bases between them. CDR3 sequence (DNA): TGTGCCACCAGCAGAGATAGGTCGGAGGGCGAGACCCAGTACTTC. It encodes CATSRDRSEGETQYF.

The rearrangement links TRBV7-9 to TRBJ1-1; D call uncertain. V was trimmed by 5 bases and J by 5 bases, leaving 15 bases between them. The CDR3 spans 14 residues. The germline V gene has CDR1 SEHNR and CDR2 FQNEAQ (reference sequence). The CDR3 nucleotides are TGTGCCAGCAGCCCCGTCATGGAGGGAACTGAAGCTTTCTTT. Its protein is CASSPVMEGTEAFF.

The J gene is TRBJ2-5, the V gene TRBV7-9; D remains ambiguous. Trimming left V 3 bases short and J 5 bases short, with 13 bases between. The CDR3 loop spans 14 amino acids. From germline, CDR1 is SEHNR and CDR2 FQNEAQ (reference sequence). The CDR3 nucleotides read TGTGCCAGCAGCTTTGATCTTAGTTTCGAGACCCAGTACTTC. Translation gives CASSFDLSFETQYF.